The rows below give T cell receptor beta chains drawn from one sample of a study of CD8 T cells in Susac syndrome. TCRdb fed the immunoSEQ multiplex PCR reads into MiXCR, producing one record per CDR3 protein. The sample shows hundreds of thousands of distinct CDR3 sequences, 94% of them seen only once. Sequenced sample: CD4+ T cells from PBMCs. The source of these receptors is a human donor with Susac syndrome. Each CDR3 is given with its conserved first and last residue. The D gene is left open where the match is weak. Only some rows state a clone size, as once, few, many or a class for expanded clones.

abundance,d_gene,j_gene,v_gene,CDR3nt,CDR3aa
NA,NA,TRBJ1-1,TRBV12-3/TRBV12-4,TGTGCCAGCAGTTTAGCGGTCGTGAGTCGCACTGAAGCTTTCTTT,CASSLAVVSRTEAFF
NA,NA,TRBJ1-6,TRBV11-2,TGTGCCAGCAGCTTAGTAGTAAATTCACCCCTCCACTTT,CASSLVVNSPLHF
NA,NA,TRBJ1-4,TRBV14,TGTGCCAGCAGCCTCGGAGGCGGGGATGAAAAACTGTTTTTT,CASSLGGGDEKLFF
NA,NA,TRBJ2-6,TRBV19,TGTGCCAGTAGTACCCGTGCCTCTGGGGCCAACGTCCTGACTTTC,CASSTRASGANVLTF
NA,TRBD1,TRBJ1-5,TRBV20-1,TGCAGTGCAGCCCCGACAGGGGTGGACAATCAGCCCCAGCATTTT,CSAAPTGVDNQPQHF
NA,NA,TRBJ2-3,TRBV4-1,TGCGCCAGCAGCCAAGTCGGAGATCAAGCAGATACGCAGTATTTT,CASSQVGDQADTQYF
NA,NA,TRBJ2-2,TRBV6-2/TRBV6-3,TGTGCCAGCAGACGCGCAGTGCGGACCGGGGAGCTGTTTTTT,CASRRAVRTGELFF
NA,NA,TRBJ1-5,TRBV30,TGTGCCTGGAGTCCCTTGGGACTGGGTTTTGGCAATCAGCCCCAGCATTTT,CAWSPLGLGFGNQPQHF
NA,NA,TRBJ2-7,TRBV5-1,TGCGCCAGCGTGGTCCCCTACGAGCAGTACTTC,CASVVPYEQYF
NA,TRBD2,TRBJ2-2,TRBV20-1,TGCAGTGCTAGCGGACTAGCGGGGACCGGGGAGCTGTTTTTT,CSASGLAGTGELFF
NA,NA,TRBJ2-1,TRBV20-1,TGCAGTGCTAGTGGGGGGGCCGCGTCCTACAATGAGCAGTTCTTC,CSASGGAASYNEQFF
NA,NA,TRBJ1-5,TRBV20-1,TGCAGTGCTTCCAGGGAGACGGATCAGCCCCAGCATTTT,CSASRETDQPQHF
NA,NA,TRBJ1-1,TRBV4-1,TGCGCCAGCAGCCGGCTAGGGGCCCCTGAAGCTTTCTTT,CASSRLGAPEAFF
NA,TRBD2,TRBJ2-2,TRBV27,TGTGCCAGCAGTCCCAGGGACTATCCGAACACCGGGGAGCTGTTTTTT,CASSPRDYPNTGELFF
few,NA,TRBJ1-6,TRBV6-1,TGTGCCAGCAGTGATACAAGGGCCCCCAATTCACCCCTCCACTTT,CASSDTRAPNSPLHF
NA,TRBD1,TRBJ1-5,TRBV5-1,TGCGCCAGCAGCATGACAGGGATCGAGGAGCCCCAGCATTTT,CASSMTGIEEPQHF
NA,TRBD2,TRBJ2-1,TRBV6-2/TRBV6-3,TGTGCCACCACAGAAGCGGGGGACTACAATGAGCAGTTCTTC,CATTEAGDYNEQFF
NA,NA,TRBJ2-2,TRBV5-4,TGTGCCAGCAGCACGAAGGGGCGCAGCACCGGGGAGCTGTTTTTT,CASSTKGRSTGELFF
NA,NA,TRBJ1-1,TRBV12-3/TRBV12-4,TGTGCCAGCAGTTTACAGGCCAAGAACACTGAAGCTTTCTTT,CASSLQAKNTEAFF
NA,NA,TRBJ1-3,TRBV12-3/TRBV12-4,TGTGCCAGCAGTTTCGGACATGGAACAGGAAACACCATATATTTT,CASSFGHGTGNTIYF
once,NA,TRBJ1-1,TRBV12-3/TRBV12-4,TGTGCCAGCAGTGCCGATCAGTTGAACACTGAAGCTTTCTTT,CASSADQLNTEAFF
NA,TRBD1,TRBJ1-2,TRBV20-1,TGCAGTGCTAGCCGCGGACAGGGGGCTTTTTATGGCTACACCTTC,CSASRGQGAFYGYTF
NA,TRBD1,TRBJ1-5,TRBV5-1,TGCGCCAGCAGCTCCGGGACAGGGGGCAATCAGCCCCAGCATTTT,CASSSGTGGNQPQHF
NA,TRBD1,TRBJ2-7,TRBV2,TGTGCCAGCAGTGAGGGGGACAGGGGGAGGTACGAGCAGTACTTC,CASSEGDRGRYEQYF
NA,NA,TRBJ1-1,TRBV9,TGTGCCAGCAGCGTAGTTTCGGGGGCGAACACTGAAGCTTTCTTT,CASSVVSGANTEAFF
NA,NA,TRBJ1-1,TRBV20-1,TGCAGTGCTAGACCCAGGGGTCGGGACACTGAAGTTTTCTTT,CSARPRGRDTEVFF
NA,TRBD2,TRBJ2-3,TRBV5-1,TGCGCCAGCAGCCCCGCAAGGACTAGCGGGGGAGGAGATACGCAGTATTTT,CASSPARTSGGGDTQYF
NA,NA,TRBJ1-2,TRBV29-1,TGCAGCGTTGACAGAAAAGCGGGTGGCTACACCTTC,CSVDRKAGGYTF
NA,NA,TRBJ1-1,TRBV27,TGTGCCAGCAGTTTATCGATACGACAGGCGGGGACTGAAGCTTTCTTT,CASSLSIRQAGTEAFF
NA,TRBD1,TRBJ1-1,TRBV5-1,TGCGCCAGCAGCTTACTGACAGGGTTGAACACTGAAGCTTTCTTT,CASSLLTGLNTEAFF
once,NA,TRBJ2-1,TRBV24-1,TGTGCCACCAGTGAGTCCGGGGCCACCCACAATGAGCAGTTCTTC,CATSESGATHNEQFF
NA,TRBD2,TRBJ2-7,TRBV20-1,TGCAGTGCTGGGGAGAGCGGGGAATCCTACGAGCAGTACTTC,CSAGESGESYEQYF
NA,NA,TRBJ1-3,TRBV20-1,TGCAGTGCTAGAGATCGGTTGGGGGCGAGTGGAAACACCATATATTTT,CSARDRLGASGNTIYF
NA,TRBD1,TRBJ1-2,TRBV12-3/TRBV12-4,TGTGCCAGCAGCCGCGAGACCTCGACAGGGGTCTACACCTTC,CASSRETSTGVYTF
NA,NA,TRBJ2-3,TRBV27,TGTGCCAGCAGTTTTAGGGACCCGACAGATACGCAGTATTTT,CASSFRDPTDTQYF
once,NA,TRBJ2-7,TRBV25-1,TGTGCCAGCAGCTCCGAGGGACGGTCCTACGAGCAGTACTTC,CASSSEGRSYEQYF
NA,TRBD1,TRBJ1-1,TRBV20-1,TGCAGTGCTCGGGCCCTAGGACAGGACTACACTGAAGCTTTCTTT,CSARALGQDYTEAFF